The clone carrying this T cell receptor beta chain was detected once. Antigen: not known. This entry comes from a study of molecular identifiers for immune sequencing clone quantification. Study observations and caveats: Highly expanded clone sizes could be underestimated by identical TCR molecules sharing a barcode. Clones above 20 RNA copies held over 98% of effector molecules, under 1% in naive cells.

Using its own MiXCR run on the PCR reads, TCRdb lists one record per CDR3 protein. The sample holds about 320,000 distinct CDR3 sequences, roughly 23% seen once. Specimen: naive CD8+ T cells from blood, with Jurkat cell RNA spiked in. The subset denotes: FACS-sorted CD8+CD4-CCR7+CD45RA+ naive T cells. This clonotype was obtained from a human donor in good health. Some libraries in this study had Jurkat cell RNA spiked in.

CDR3 bases: TGTGCCAGCAGACCGGGACAGCTGAATCAGCCCCAGCATTTT. Protein sequence: CASRPGQLNQPQHF. The J gene is TRBJ1-5, the V gene TRBV27; 7 positions agree with TRBD1. CDR1 is MNHEY, CDR2 SMNVEV, per germline (reference sequence). This CDR3 has 14 amino acids. Losses at the gene ends were 6 bases for V and 4 bases for J; bases not matched to a gene: 6.